This is a list of T cell receptor beta chains from one sample in a study of cytomegalovirus exposure and HLA in healthy donors. Data came from immunoSEQ multiplex PCR; TCRdb stores just in-frame clones and leaves some out. The specimen's table records about 77,000 clones. The sequenced sample consisted of PBMCs. The receptor source for this set is a man aged 45-65 years in good health and CMV-seropositive. The CDR3 runs from the conserved cysteine through the conserved F or W. D genes are given only for firm matches.

>TRBJ2-7|.|TRBV5-6
CASSIRQRTYEQYF
TGTGCCAGCAGCATTAGACAAAGAACCTACGAGCAGTACTTC
>TRBJ1-3|.|TRBV9
CASSVDSLGNTIYF
TGTGCCAGCAGCGTAGACAGTCTGGGAAACACCATATATTTT
>TRBJ2-3|.|TRBV5-4
CASSPGSTDTQYF
TGTGCCAGCAGCCCCGGGTCCACAGATACGCAGTATTTT
>TRBJ1-1|TRBD1|TRBV7-9
CASSFLSIDRATAFF
TGTGCCAGCAGCTTCCTATCTATCGACAGGGCCACCGCTTTCTTT
>TRBJ1-2|.|TRBV4-1
CASSQDRQGGYTF
TGCGCCAGCAGCCAGGATCGACAAGGTGGCTACACCTTC
>TRBJ1-6|TRBD1|TRBV9
CASSERPGQGRNSPLHF
TGTGCCAGCAGCGAACGCCCGGGACAGGGGAGGAATTCACCCCTCCACTTT
>TRBJ2-1|TRBD1|TRBV5-1
CASSFTGGLDNEQFF
TGCGCCAGCAGCTTTACAGGGGGTTTGGACAATGAGCAGTTCTTC
>TRBJ2-7|TRBD2|TRBV5-1
CASSLDSGRYEQYF
TGCGCCAGCAGCTTGGATAGCGGGAGGTACGAGCAGTACTTC
>TRBJ2-2|.|TRBV7-6
CASSGLGGTGELFF
TGTGCCAGCAGCGGACTGGGGGGCACCGGGGAGCTGTTTTTT
>TRBJ2-3|TRBD2|TRBV18
CASSPLLAGGADTQYF
TGTGCCAGCTCACCACTCCTAGCGGGAGGGGCAGATACGCAGTATTTT
>TRBJ1-1|.|TRBV20-1
CSARGRQAFF
TGCAGTGCTAGAGGGAGGCAAGCTTTCTTT
>TRBJ1-3|.|TRBV18
CASSLGLSSGNTIYF
TGTGCCAGCTCACTTGGACTTAGCTCTGGAAACACCATATATTTT
>TRBJ2-3|TRBD2|TRBV18
CASSAGTSDTDTQYF
TGTGCCAGCTCAGCAGGGACTAGCGACACAGATACGCAGTATTTT
>TRBJ1-1|TRBD1|TRBV5-5
CASSSTGDPEAFF
TGTGCCAGCAGCTCTACAGGGGACCCTGAAGCTTTCTTT
>TRBJ2-3|.|TRBV9
CASSVEGVSTDTQYF
TGTGCCAGCAGCGTAGAGGGGGTTTCAACAGATACGCAGTATTTT
>TRBJ1-2|TRBD1|TRBV5-4
CASSFDRGGGYTF
TGTGCCAGCAGCTTCGACAGGGGTGGAGGCTACACCTTC
>TRBJ2-3|.|TRBV7-9
CASSLAADTQYF
TGTGCCAGCAGCTTAGCCGCAGATACGCAGTATTTT
>TRBJ2-2|TRBD1|TRBV19
CASSIDSSGQGWSGELFF
TGTGCCAGTAGTATAGATTCCTCGGGACAGGGGTGGTCCGGGGAGCTGTTTTTT
>TRBJ1-2|.|TRBV6-5
CASSYRISGWGYTF
TGTGCCAGCAGTTACCGGATCTCCGGGTGGGGCTACACCTTC
>TRBJ1-1|TRBD1|TRBV5-6
CASSSRDRDVVNTEAFF
TGTGCCAGCAGCTCCCGGGACAGGGATGTAGTGAACACTGAAGCTTTCTTT
>TRBJ2-5|TRBD2|TRBV7-9
CASSILAGGAETQYF
TGTGCCAGCAGCATACTAGCGGGGGGTGCGGAGACCCAGTACTTC
>TRBJ2-5|.|TRBV5-1
CASSYGLQEYF
TGCGCCAGCAGCTATGGACTCCAGGAGTACTTC
>TRBJ1-5|.|TRBV2
CASSGDTEEPQHF
TGTGCCAGCTCCGGGGACACCGAAGAGCCCCAGCATTTT
>TRBJ2-3|TRBD1|TRBV6-5
CASWTGRNTQYF
TGTGCCAGCTGGACAGGGAGGAATACGCAGTATTTT
>TRBJ2-3|TRBD1|TRBV25-1
CASSGWTGVYGDTQYF
TGTGCCAGCAGTGGATGGACAGGGGTTTACGGAGATACGCAGTATTTT
>TRBJ1-1|TRBD1|TRBV19
CASMVRGLRTEAFF
TGTGCCAGTATGGTGAGGGGGCTAAGAACTGAAGCTTTCTTT
>TRBJ1-1|.|TRBV4-1
CASSQEGQGQLQAFF
TGCGCCAGCAGCCAAGAGGGGCAGGGACAACTACAAGCTTTCTTT
>TRBJ2-1|.|TRBV5-1
CASRGGANSEQFF
TGCGCCAGCAGAGGTGGGGCAAACAGTGAGCAGTTCTTC
>TRBJ1-1|.|TRBV7-9
CASSFGPGMNTEAFF
TGTGCCAGCAGCTTTGGGCCAGGTATGAACACTGAAGCTTTCTTT
>TRBJ1-5|.|TRBV21-1
CASIPFQGVLSNQPQHF
TGTGCCAGCATCCCTTTCCAGGGTGTCCTGAGCAATCAGCCCCAGCATTTT
>TRBJ1-1|.|TRBV2
CASSVKAGNTEAFF
TGTGCCAGCAGCGTTAAGGCAGGGAACACTGAAGCTTTCTTT
>TRBJ1-2|.|TRBV4-2
CASSPVGSYGYTF
TGTGCCAGCAGCCCAGTGGGGAGTTATGGCTACACCTTC
>TRBJ2-5|.|TRBV29-1
CSAGSTQYF
TGCAGCGCCGGTAGCACCCAGTACTTC
>TRBJ2-2|.|TRBV5-4
CASSRPRGPNTGELFF
TGTGCCAGCAGCCGCCCCCGAGGCCCGAACACCGGGGAGCTGTTTTTT
>TRBJ1-2|.|TRBV10-3
CAISAAGIYGYTF
TGTGCCATCAGTGCGGCAGGGATCTATGGCTACACCTTC
>TRBJ2-3|.|TRBV7-2
CASSWIGGTDTQYF
TGTGCCAGCAGCTGGATAGGGGGCACAGATACGCAGTATTTT
>TRBJ2-1|.|TRBV11-3
CASSSIRGNEQFF
TGTGCCAGCAGCTCAATCCGGGGGAATGAGCAGTTCTTC
>TRBJ1-1|.|TRBV5-1
CASSPLGGRQNTEAFF
TGCGCCAGCAGCCCCCTGGGAGGGAGGCAGAACACTGAAGCTTTCTTT